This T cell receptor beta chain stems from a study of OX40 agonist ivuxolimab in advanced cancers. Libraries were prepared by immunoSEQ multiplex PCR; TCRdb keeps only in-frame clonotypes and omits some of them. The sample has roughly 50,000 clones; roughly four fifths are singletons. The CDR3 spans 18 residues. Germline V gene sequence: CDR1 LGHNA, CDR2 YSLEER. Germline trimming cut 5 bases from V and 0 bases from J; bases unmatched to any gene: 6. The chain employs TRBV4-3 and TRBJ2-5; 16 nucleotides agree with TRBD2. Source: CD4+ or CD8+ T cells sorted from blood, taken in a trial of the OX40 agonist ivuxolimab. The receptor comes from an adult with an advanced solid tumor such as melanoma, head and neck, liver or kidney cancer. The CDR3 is CASSTGLAGGPHQETQYF. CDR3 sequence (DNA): TGCGCCAGCAGCACGGGACTAGCGGGGGGGCCACACCAAGAGACCCAGTACTTC.